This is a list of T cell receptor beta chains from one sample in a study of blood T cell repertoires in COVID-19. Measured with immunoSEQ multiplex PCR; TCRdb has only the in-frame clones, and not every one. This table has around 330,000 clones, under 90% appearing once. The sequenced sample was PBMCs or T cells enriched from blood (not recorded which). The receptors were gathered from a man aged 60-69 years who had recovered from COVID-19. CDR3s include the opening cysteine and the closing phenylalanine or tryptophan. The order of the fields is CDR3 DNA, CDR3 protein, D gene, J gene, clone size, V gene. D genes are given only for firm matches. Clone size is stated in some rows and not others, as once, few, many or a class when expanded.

DNA: TGTGCCAGCAGTTATGGACTGACAACCCTCCACTTT; CDR3: CASSYGLTTLHF; D: NA; J: TRBJ1-6; size: NA; V: TRBV28
DNA: TGCGCCAGCAGCCAGACCGGGAGCCGAGTCGGGACCCAGTACTTC; CDR3: CASSQTGSRVGTQYF; D: NA; J: TRBJ2-5; size: NA; V: TRBV4-1
DNA: TGTGCCACCAGCAGAGCAGGGAATCGTGATACGCAGTATTTT; CDR3: CATSRAGNRDTQYF; D: NA; J: TRBJ2-3; size: NA; V: TRBV15
DNA: TGTGCCAGCAGTTTCCCCCAGGGATGGCAGCCCCAGCATTTT; CDR3: CASSFPQGWQPQHF; D: NA; J: TRBJ1-5; size: NA; V: TRBV28
DNA: TGTGCCAGCAGCCCTGCCGGGCCAAGGCCAGGGGAGCAGTACTTC; CDR3: CASSPAGPRPGEQYF; D: NA; J: TRBJ2-7; size: once; V: TRBV28
DNA: TGTGCCAGCAGCTTAGTTGGCAGGGCCCAACAAGAGACCCAGTACTTC; CDR3: CASSLVGRAQQETQYF; D: NA; J: TRBJ2-5; size: NA; V: TRBV7-2
DNA: TGTGCCAGCAATCCTAGCGGGAGTGTTTCCGGGGAGCTGTTTTTT; CDR3: CASNPSGSVSGELFF; D: TRBD2; J: TRBJ2-2; size: few; V: TRBV5-4
DNA: TGTGCCAGCAGTTTATGGGGCAGTACCCGGAACACTGAAGCTTTCTTT; CDR3: CASSLWGSTRNTEAFF; D: NA; J: TRBJ1-1; size: NA; V: TRBV28
DNA: TGCAGCTATAGGGGCGGCACCGGGGAGCTGTTTTTT; CDR3: CSYRGGTGELFF; D: NA; J: TRBJ2-2; size: few; V: TRBV29-1
DNA: TGTGCCAGCAGGAGAGACTCCTACGAGCAGTACTTC; CDR3: CASRRDSYEQYF; D: NA; J: TRBJ2-7; size: NA; V: TRBV2
DNA: TGCAGCGTGGGCCCGGGAAATAATGAAAAACTGTTTTTT; CDR3: CSVGPGNNEKLFF; D: NA; J: TRBJ1-4; size: NA; V: TRBV29-1
DNA: TGTGCCAGCAGCCTAAGGGGGACAGGGGTCTACAATGAGCAGTTCTTC; CDR3: CASSLRGTGVYNEQFF; D: TRBD1; J: TRBJ2-1; size: once; V: TRBV3-1/TRBV3-2
DNA: TGTGCCAGCAGGGGGCTCGCCTTAGACACCGGGGAGCTGTTTTTT; CDR3: CASRGLALDTGELFF; D: NA; J: TRBJ2-2; size: NA; V: TRBV27
DNA: TGTGCCAGCTCACCGGGGGTAGCGGCAATTGAGCAGTTCTTC; CDR3: CASSPGVAAIEQFF; D: NA; J: TRBJ2-1; size: NA; V: TRBV18
DNA: TGTGCCAGCTCACCTAGGGCCAGGGGGATCGATGAAGCTTTCTTT; CDR3: CASSPRARGIDEAFF; D: TRBD1; J: TRBJ1-1; size: NA; V: TRBV18
DNA: TGTGCCAGCAGCTCCCTGACAGGGCCGTACAATGAGCAGTTCTTC; CDR3: CASSSLTGPYNEQFF; D: TRBD1; J: TRBJ2-1; size: NA; V: TRBV7-9
DNA: TGTGCCAGCAGCGTACAGGGTGGCGGTGAGCAGTTCTTC; CDR3: CASSVQGGGEQFF; D: NA; J: TRBJ2-1; size: few; V: TRBV7-2
DNA: TGCGCCAGCAGCTTGAGGGGCGGGAGCTTAAATGAGCAGTTCTTC; CDR3: CASSLRGGSLNEQFF; D: TRBD2; J: TRBJ2-1; size: NA; V: TRBV5-1
DNA: TGTGCCACCAGTGCCCCGGGACAGGGGGCCGGACAGCCCCAGCATTTT; CDR3: CATSAPGQGAGQPQHF; D: TRBD1; J: TRBJ1-5; size: NA; V: TRBV24-1
DNA: TGCGCCAGCAGCTTGGACAGGTACAATTCACCCCTCCACTTT; CDR3: CASSLDRYNSPLHF; D: NA; J: TRBJ1-6; size: NA; V: TRBV5-1
DNA: TGTGCCAGCAACACAGGCAACCTCTACAATGAGCAGTTCTTC; CDR3: CASNTGNLYNEQFF; D: NA; J: TRBJ2-1; size: NA; V: TRBV3-1/TRBV3-2
DNA: TGTGCCAGCGAACCGGGACAGAACTTTAACTATGGCTACACCTTC; CDR3: CASEPGQNFNYGYTF; D: TRBD1; J: TRBJ1-2; size: NA; V: TRBV4-2
DNA: TGTGCCAGCAGCTACGGGGGGACAGATACGCAGTATTTT; CDR3: CASSYGGTDTQYF; D: TRBD2; J: TRBJ2-3; size: NA; V: TRBV7-2
DNA: TGTGCCAGTAGCACACAGGGGTTTGGCAATCAGCCCCAGCATTTT; CDR3: CASSTQGFGNQPQHF; D: TRBD1; J: TRBJ1-5; size: NA; V: TRBV19
DNA: TGTGCCAGCAGCTGGGGACAGCAAGAGACCCAGTACTTC; CDR3: CASSWGQQETQYF; D: TRBD1; J: TRBJ2-5; size: NA; V: TRBV7-9
DNA: TGTGCCTGGAGTTACAGGGTCCCCCCCTCCAATTCACCCCTCCACTTT; CDR3: CAWSYRVPPSNSPLHF; D: NA; J: TRBJ1-6; size: NA; V: TRBV30
DNA: TGTGCCAGCTCACCATCGAGTGGGCGGGACTACGAGCAGTACTTC; CDR3: CASSPSSGRDYEQYF; D: NA; J: TRBJ2-7; size: once; V: TRBV18
DNA: TGTGCCAGCAATCTACTGGGGACAGCCATGAACACTGAAGCTTTCTTT; CDR3: CASNLLGTAMNTEAFF; D: TRBD1; J: TRBJ1-1; size: few; V: TRBV28
DNA: TGCGCCAGCAGCTTGGCCGTTGGACTCGCTTCCGAGCAGTACTTC; CDR3: CASSLAVGLASEQYF; D: NA; J: TRBJ2-7; size: NA; V: TRBV5-1
DNA: TGTGCCAGCAGTTTAGACCCTAGCGGGAGTTACTTCTTC; CDR3: CASSLDPSGSYFF; D: TRBD2; J: TRBJ2-1; size: NA; V: TRBV27
DNA: TGTGCCAGCACAAAACCGGGACTCCCGAACACTGAAGCTTTCTTT; CDR3: CASTKPGLPNTEAFF; D: NA; J: TRBJ1-1; size: NA; V: TRBV7-2
DNA: TGTGCCAGCAGCTTAAAGGCGCAGGGAACCTACAATGAGCAGTTCTTC; CDR3: CASSLKAQGTYNEQFF; D: NA; J: TRBJ2-1; size: NA; V: TRBV7-3
DNA: TGTGCCAGCAGTTACTCTGACAGGGGACAGCCCCAGCATTTT; CDR3: CASSYSDRGQPQHF; D: TRBD1; J: TRBJ1-5; size: NA; V: TRBV6-5
DNA: TGTGCCAGCAGTCCCGCAGGGGGCTATGGCTACACCTTC; CDR3: CASSPAGGYGYTF; D: TRBD1; J: TRBJ1-2; size: NA; V: TRBV25-1
DNA: TGTGCCAGCCCCCCATCGGGACAGGGACTGAATCAGCCCCAGCATTTT; CDR3: CASPPSGQGLNQPQHF; D: TRBD1; J: TRBJ1-5; size: NA; V: TRBV28
DNA: TGTGCCAGCAGCCTCCGGGAGGGGCTGAGAGAGACCCAGTACTTC; CDR3: CASSLREGLRETQYF; D: TRBD2; J: TRBJ2-5; size: NA; V: TRBV25-1
DNA: TGTGCCAGCACCGAACCGGCAGGGGGCAAGACTGAAGCTTTCTTT; CDR3: CASTEPAGGKTEAFF; D: TRBD1; J: TRBJ1-1; size: NA; V: TRBV6-5
DNA: TGTGCCAGCAGTTCTGAGGGGGACACTGAAGCTTTCTTT; CDR3: CASSSEGDTEAFF; D: NA; J: TRBJ1-1; size: NA; V: TRBV12-3/TRBV12-4
DNA: TGTGCCAGCAGCCCCGGGGGGACCCAGTACTTC; CDR3: CASSPGGTQYF; D: NA; J: TRBJ2-5; size: NA; V: TRBV9
DNA: TGTGCCAGTAGTTTCCGGGACAGGGGGACGAAAAACACCATATATTTT; CDR3: CASSFRDRGTKNTIYF; D: TRBD1; J: TRBJ1-3; size: NA; V: TRBV19
DNA: TGTGCCAGCAGCGTTAGTCTGAGCGAGCACACTGAAGCTTTCTTT; CDR3: CASSVSLSEHTEAFF; D: NA; J: TRBJ1-1; size: NA; V: TRBV9
DNA: TGCAGCGCACTGGGACAGAATAATGAAAAACTGTTTTTT; CDR3: CSALGQNNEKLFF; D: TRBD1; J: TRBJ1-4; size: NA; V: TRBV29-1
DNA: TGTGCCAGCAGTCTATTGGGGGACGGGGGTGGCTACACCTTC; CDR3: CASSLLGDGGGYTF; D: NA; J: TRBJ1-2; size: NA; V: TRBV28
DNA: TGTGCCAGCAGCCAAGCTATTAACAGGGTAATAAACATTCAGTACTTC; CDR3: CASSQAINRVINIQYF; D: NA; J: TRBJ2-4; size: few; V: TRBV14
DNA: TGTGCCTGGAGTGTCTCCAGGACAGGGCGCAATCAGCCCCAGCATTTT; CDR3: CAWSVSRTGRNQPQHF; D: TRBD1; J: TRBJ1-5; size: NA; V: TRBV30
DNA: TGTGCCAGCACCCTACAGGGGGTTAATGAAAAACTGTTTTTT; CDR3: CASTLQGVNEKLFF; D: TRBD1; J: TRBJ1-4; size: NA; V: TRBV2
DNA: TGTGCCAGCAGTTTTTATAGAATGGAGCAGTTCTTC; CDR3: CASSFYRMEQFF; D: NA; J: TRBJ2-1; size: NA; V: TRBV12-3/TRBV12-4
DNA: TGTGCCAGCAGCTTCACGGACAGACAAGAGACCCAGTACTTC; CDR3: CASSFTDRQETQYF; D: NA; J: TRBJ2-5; size: NA; V: TRBV5-4
DNA: TGTGCCAGCAGCCCCACTAGTAGGACCTACGAGCAGTACTTC; CDR3: CASSPTSRTYEQYF; D: NA; J: TRBJ2-7; size: NA; V: TRBV7-9
DNA: TGTGCCAGCTCACCACTCCGGGACAGTGTTGCCGTCTCTGGAAACACCATATATTTT; CDR3: CASSPLRDSVAVSGNTIYF; D: TRBD1; J: TRBJ1-3; size: NA; V: TRBV18
DNA: TGCGCCAGCAGTGGGGGGGGACTAGCGGGAGGTCCGTCCTACGAGCAGTACTTC; CDR3: CASSGGGLAGGPSYEQYF; D: TRBD2; J: TRBJ2-7; size: NA; V: TRBV10-2
DNA: TGCGCCAGCAGCTTGGGTGCAGGGGTCTCCTACGAGCAGTACTTC; CDR3: CASSLGAGVSYEQYF; D: NA; J: TRBJ2-7; size: once; V: TRBV5-1
DNA: TGTGCCAGCAGCGAAGGGGCGGTGAGCACAGATACGCAGTATTTT; CDR3: CASSEGAVSTDTQYF; D: NA; J: TRBJ2-3; size: once; V: TRBV9
DNA: TGTGCCAGCAGCGGCCGACAGGGGTGGACAGATACGCAGTATTTT; CDR3: CASSGRQGWTDTQYF; D: TRBD1; J: TRBJ2-3; size: NA; V: TRBV9
DNA: TGTGCCAGTAGTATTTCTGGGACAGGGCCTAATCAGCCCCAGCATTTT; CDR3: CASSISGTGPNQPQHF; D: TRBD1; J: TRBJ1-5; size: NA; V: TRBV19